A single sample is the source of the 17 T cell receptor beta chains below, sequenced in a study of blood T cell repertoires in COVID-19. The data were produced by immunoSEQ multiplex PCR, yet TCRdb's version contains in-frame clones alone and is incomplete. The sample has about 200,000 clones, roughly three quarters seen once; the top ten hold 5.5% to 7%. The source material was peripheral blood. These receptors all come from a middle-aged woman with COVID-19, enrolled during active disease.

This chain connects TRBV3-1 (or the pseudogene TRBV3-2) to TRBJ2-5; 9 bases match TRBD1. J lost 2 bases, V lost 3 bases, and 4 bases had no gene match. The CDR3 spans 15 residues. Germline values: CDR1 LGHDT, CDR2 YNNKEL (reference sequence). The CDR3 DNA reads TGTGCCAGCAGCCACTACAGGGGGCAACAAGAGACCCAGTACTTC. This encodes CASSHYRGQQETQYF.

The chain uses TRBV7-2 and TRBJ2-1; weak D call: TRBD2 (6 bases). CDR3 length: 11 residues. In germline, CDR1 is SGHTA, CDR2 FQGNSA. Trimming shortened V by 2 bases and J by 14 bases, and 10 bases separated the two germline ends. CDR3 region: CASSLWGEEFF. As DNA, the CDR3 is TGTGCCAGCAGCTTATGGGGGGAGGAGTTCTTC.

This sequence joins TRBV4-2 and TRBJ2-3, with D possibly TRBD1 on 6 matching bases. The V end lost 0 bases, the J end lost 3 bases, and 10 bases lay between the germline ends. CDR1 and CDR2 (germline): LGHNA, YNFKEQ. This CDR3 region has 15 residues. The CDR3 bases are TGTGCCAGCAGCCAAGACAGGGGAGCTACAGATACGCAGTATTTT. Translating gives CASSQDRGATDTQYF.

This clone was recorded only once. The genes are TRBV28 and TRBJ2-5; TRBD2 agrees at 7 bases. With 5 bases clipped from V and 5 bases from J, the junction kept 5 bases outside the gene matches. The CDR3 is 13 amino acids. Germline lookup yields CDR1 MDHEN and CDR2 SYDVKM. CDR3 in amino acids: CASSPHGGETQYF. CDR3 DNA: TGTGCCAGCAGTCCCCACGGGGGGGAGACCCAGTACTTC.

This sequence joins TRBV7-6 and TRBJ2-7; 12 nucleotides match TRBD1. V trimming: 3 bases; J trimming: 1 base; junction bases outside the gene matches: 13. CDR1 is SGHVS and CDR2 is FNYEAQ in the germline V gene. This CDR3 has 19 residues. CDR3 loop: CASSLSGTGGFFASYEQYF. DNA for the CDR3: TGTGCCAGCAGCTTGAGTGGGACAGGGGGCTTTTTTGCTTCCTACGAGCAGTACTTC.

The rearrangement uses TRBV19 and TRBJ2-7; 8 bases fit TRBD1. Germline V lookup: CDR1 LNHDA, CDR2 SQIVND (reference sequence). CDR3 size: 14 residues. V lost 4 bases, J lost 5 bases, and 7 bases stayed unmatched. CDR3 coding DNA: TGTGCCAGTAGTACCACAGGGGGGATCAACGAGCAGTACTTC. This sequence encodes CASSTTGGINEQYF.

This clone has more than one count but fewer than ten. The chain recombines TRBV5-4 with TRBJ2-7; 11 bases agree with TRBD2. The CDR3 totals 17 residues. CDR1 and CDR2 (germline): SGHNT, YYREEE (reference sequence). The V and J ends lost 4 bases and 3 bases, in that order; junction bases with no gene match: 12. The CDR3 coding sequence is TGTGCCAGCAGCGGAGGGACTAGCGGAACGAGGAACTACGAGCAGTACTTC. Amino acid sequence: CASSGGTSGTRNYEQYF.

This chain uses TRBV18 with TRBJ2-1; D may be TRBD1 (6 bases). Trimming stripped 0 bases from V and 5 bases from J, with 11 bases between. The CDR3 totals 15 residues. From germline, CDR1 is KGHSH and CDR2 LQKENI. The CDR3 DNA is TGTGCCAGCTCACCACCATTGGACAGAGACAATGAGCAGTTCTTC. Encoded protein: CASSPPLDRDNEQFF.

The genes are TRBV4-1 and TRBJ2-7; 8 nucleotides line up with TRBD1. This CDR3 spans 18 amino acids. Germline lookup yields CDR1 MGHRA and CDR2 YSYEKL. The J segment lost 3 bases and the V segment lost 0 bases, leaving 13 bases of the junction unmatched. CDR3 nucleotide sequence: TGCGCCAGCAGCCAAGAAAGGAGGAGCGCAGGGGGCCGCTACGAGCAGTACTTC. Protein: CASSQERRSAGGRYEQYF.

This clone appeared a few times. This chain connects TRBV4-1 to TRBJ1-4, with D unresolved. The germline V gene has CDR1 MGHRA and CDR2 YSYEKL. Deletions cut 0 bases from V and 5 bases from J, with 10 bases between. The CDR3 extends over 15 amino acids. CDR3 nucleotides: TGCGCCAGCAGCCAAGATACAGATGTCAATGAAAAACTGTTTTTT. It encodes CASSQDTDVNEKLFF.

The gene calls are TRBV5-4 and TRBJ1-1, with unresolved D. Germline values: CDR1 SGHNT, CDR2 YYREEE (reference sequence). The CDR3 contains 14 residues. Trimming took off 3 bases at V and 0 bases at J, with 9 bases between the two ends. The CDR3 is CASSSNGVNTEAFF. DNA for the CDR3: TGTGCCAGCAGCTCAAACGGGGTGAACACTGAAGCTTTCTTT.

The CDR3 spells CAWSSGRSGANVLTF. The CDR3 DNA reads TGTGCCTGGAGTTCAGGGCGCTCTGGGGCCAACGTCCTGACTTTC. This sequence joins TRBV30 and TRBJ2-6; D is possibly TRBD1 (5 bases). The V end lost 2 bases, the J end lost 0 bases, and 8 bases lay between the germline ends. This CDR3 spans 15 amino acids. In germline, CDR1 is GTSNPN, CDR2 SVGIG (reference sequence).

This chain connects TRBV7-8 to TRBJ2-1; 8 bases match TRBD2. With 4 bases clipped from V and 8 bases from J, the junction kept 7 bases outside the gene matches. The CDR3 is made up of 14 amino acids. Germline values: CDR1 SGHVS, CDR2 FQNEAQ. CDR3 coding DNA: TGTGCCAGCAGCTCAAAGGGACTAGTGGATGAGCAGTTCTTC. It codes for CASSSKGLVDEQFF.

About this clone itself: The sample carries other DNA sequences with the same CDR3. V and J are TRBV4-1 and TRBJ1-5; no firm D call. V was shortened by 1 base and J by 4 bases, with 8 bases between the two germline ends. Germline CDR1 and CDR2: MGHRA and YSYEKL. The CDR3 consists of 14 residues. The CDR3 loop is CASSQGAGNQPQHF. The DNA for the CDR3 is TGCGCCAGCAGCCAAGGGGCAGGAAATCAGCCCCAGCATTTT.

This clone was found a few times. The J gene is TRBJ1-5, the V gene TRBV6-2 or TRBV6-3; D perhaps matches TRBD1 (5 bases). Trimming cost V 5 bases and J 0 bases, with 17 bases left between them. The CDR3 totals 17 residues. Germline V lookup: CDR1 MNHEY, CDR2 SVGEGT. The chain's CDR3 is CASSERRGRYSNQPQHF. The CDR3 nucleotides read TGTGCCAGCAGTGAGAGGCGGGGCAGATATAGCAATCAGCCCCAGCATTTT.

In DNA form, the CDR3 reads TGTGCCAGCAGCTCCTTCGGAAAACTGTTTTTT. Translation gives CASSSFGKLFF. This rearrangement joins TRBV7-2 to TRBJ1-4; D is unclear. Trimming pared 4 bases from V and 10 bases from J, leaving 7 bases between. Germline lookup yields CDR1 SGHTA and CDR2 FQGNSA. There are 11 residues in the CDR3.

The CDR3 region is CASSLASSGEGELFF. The CDR3 nucleotides read TGTGCCAGCAGCTTAGCGAGCAGCGGGGAGGGGGAGCTGTTTTTT. This chain joins TRBV7-7 and TRBJ2-2; 7 bases fit TRBD2. Germline V lookup: CDR1 SSHAT, CDR2 FNYEAQ (reference sequence). This CDR3 spans 15 amino acids. J lost 8 bases, V lost 0 bases, and 6 bases had no gene match.